This T cell receptor beta chain was documented in a study of CD8 T cells in Susac syndrome. Study conclusions and caveats: As the study acknowledged, the number of individuals in its TCR sequencing and HLA analysis was relatively small.

The RNA, about 0.45 to 1 ug, was put through reverse transcription using random hexamers. An immunoSEQ multiplex PCR generated amplified TCR beta CDR3 products spanning 54 Vbeta and 13 Jbeta. TCRdb itself ran the immunoSEQ multiplex PCR reads through MiXCR, one entry per CDR3 protein. The sample carries 300,000 to 350,000 distinct CDR3 sequences, roughly 94% recorded once. TCR beta sequencing was performed on blood CD8+ and CD4+ T cells. Details on this clonotype: Antigen unknown.

The CDR3 spans 14 residues. The V gene's germline CDR1 is SGHTA and CDR2 FQGNSA. Unmatched junction bases numbered 2, after V lost 1 base and J lost 2 bases. The chain joins TRBV7-2 to TRBJ2-7; the match to TRBD2 covers 7 bases. The origin of this receptor is a human donor with multiple sclerosis. Input material: CD4+ T cells from PBMCs. CDR3 sequence: CASSLGDYPYEQYF. The CDR3 DNA follows: TGTGCCAGCAGCTTAGGGGACTACCCCTACGAGCAGTACTTC.